Listed here is a single T cell receptor (beta chain). Its antigen is still unknown. This sample is drawn from a study of OX40 agonist ivuxolimab in advanced cancers. Blood draws occurred at baseline, cycle 4 day 1, and cycle 7 day 1. Overall study findings and caveats: With doses of 0.1 to 3.0 mg/kg, CD4+ and CD8+ blood T cells had undergone clonal expansion by week 6. Antigen specificity of clonally expanded peripheral T cells was not established.

Trimming at V came to 3 bases and at J to 8 bases, leaving 4 bases not matched to a gene. The CDR3 has 14 residues. From germline, CDR1 is SGHAT and CDR2 FQNNGV. Profiling relied on immunoSEQ multiplex PCR, and the TCRdb table lists in-frame clones only, not all of them. The table lists approximately 23,000 clones, over 80% of them singletons. The receptor's source is an adult with an advanced solid tumor such as melanoma, head and neck, liver or kidney cancer. Sequenced material: CD4+ or CD8+ T cells sorted from blood, taken in a trial of the OX40 agonist ivuxolimab. The chain joins TRBV11-2 to TRBJ2-1, with TRBD2 matching 10 bases. In nucleotides, the CDR3 is TGTGCCAGCAGCTTGGCTAGCGGGAGATATGAGCAGTTCTTC. Amino acids: CASSLASGRYEQFF.